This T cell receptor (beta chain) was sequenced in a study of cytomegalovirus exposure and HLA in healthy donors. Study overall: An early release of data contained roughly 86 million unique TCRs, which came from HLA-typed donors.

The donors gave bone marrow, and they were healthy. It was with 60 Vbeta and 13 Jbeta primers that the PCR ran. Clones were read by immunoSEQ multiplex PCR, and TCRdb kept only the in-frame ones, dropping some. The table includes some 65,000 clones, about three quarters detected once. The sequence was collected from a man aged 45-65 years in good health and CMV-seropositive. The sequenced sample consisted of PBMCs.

The CDR3 nucleotides are TGTGCCAGCAGTTACACCAGGGGCTCTGGAAACACCATATATTTT. Translated: CASSYTRGSGNTIYF. The V gene is TRBV6-5, the J gene TRBJ1-3, with D possibly matching TRBD1 (6 bases). The CDR3 loop spans 15 amino acids. Trimming took 2 bases from V and 0 from J, leaving 8 bases between them. Germline V CDR1 and CDR2: MNHEY, SVGAGI.